The rows below give T cell receptor beta chains drawn from one sample of a study of long-term antiretroviral therapy in people with HIV. Sequencing used immunoSEQ multiplex PCR; TCRdb keeps in-frame clones, though not all of them. The sample carries approximately 28,000 clones, about 90% recorded once. The specimen was unsorted PBMCs, collected 2 years after starting antiretroviral therapy. These receptors originate from a man over 45 with HIV. Each CDR3 is given with its conserved first and last residue. The D gene is left open where the match is weak. The size field is filled for only some rows; it gives once, few, many or a size class.

size	J	V	D	DNA	CDR3
-	TRBJ1-5	TRBV30	-	TGTGCCTGGAGGCCCACCGGCGGCAATCAGCCCCAGCATTTT	CAWRPTGGNQPQHF
-	TRBJ1-5	TRBV7-3	-	TGTGCCAGCAGCCTCTTAATGGGGGACATTAGCAATCAGCCCCAGCATTTT	CASSLLMGDISNQPQHF
-	TRBJ2-7	TRBV10-1	-	TGCGCCAGCAGCTCCTCGAGCGGTTACTACGAGCAGTACTTC	CASSSSSGYYEQYF
-	TRBJ2-7	TRBV28	TRBD1	TGTGCCAGCGGAGTACAGGGGTCCTACGAGCAGTACTTC	CASGVQGSYEQYF
-	TRBJ2-3	TRBV5-8	-	TGTGCCAGCAGCTTGCTTCAGGGAACAGATACGCAGTATTTT	CASSLLQGTDTQYF
-	TRBJ1-2	TRBV19	TRBD1	TGTGCCAGTACCAAGGACAGGGTCGACTATGGCTACACCTTC	CASTKDRVDYGYTF
-	TRBJ2-7	TRBV10-3	-	TGTGCCATCAGTGAAAGCGTTTACGAGCAGTACTTC	CAISESVYEQYF
-	TRBJ1-1	TRBV28	-	TGTGCCAGCAGCCGGCGCCCAGGCCGCCGAGGAGACACTGAAGCTTTCTTT	CASSRRPGRRGDTEAFF
-	TRBJ2-7	TRBV2	-	TGTGCCAGCAGTGAGGAGGACAGTGGAGTTTACGAGCAGTACTTC	CASSEEDSGVYEQYF
-	TRBJ1-2	TRBV4-3	-	TGCGCCAGCAGCCAAGATATCGGGACCAACTATGGCTACACCTTC	CASSQDIGTNYGYTF
once	TRBJ2-2	TRBV25-1	TRBD2	TGTGCCAGCTCCTACAATTGGGGGGGACCGAACACCGGGGAGCTGTTTTTT	CASSYNWGGPNTGELFF
few	TRBJ1-4	TRBV23-1	-	TGCGCCAGCAGTCAATCGGGGAGTGGTGAAAAACTGTTTTTT	CASSQSGSGEKLFF
-	TRBJ2-1	TRBV5-6	-	TGTGCCAGCAGCTTGGGGCGGGGGCCATACAATGAGCAGTTCTTC	CASSLGRGPYNEQFF
-	TRBJ1-1	TRBV6-5	TRBD1	TGTGCCAGCAGTGCCGGGACAGTGAACACTGAAGCTTTCTTT	CASSAGTVNTEAFF
-	TRBJ2-7	TRBV9	TRBD2	TGTGCCAGCAGCGCCGGGACTAGCGGGAGTTGGTACGAGCAGTACTTC	CASSAGTSGSWYEQYF
-	TRBJ2-7	TRBV27	TRBD1	TGTGCCAGCAGAGGGACAGGGGAAGTGGGAGAGCAGTACTTC	CASRGTGEVGEQYF
-	TRBJ2-4	TRBV10-3	-	TGTGCCATCAGTGGCGGACCTCAGGACATTCAGTACTTC	CAISGGPQDIQYF
once	TRBJ1-4	TRBV2	TRBD1	TGTGCCATTATTCCGACAGGGGATAATGAAAAACTGTTTTTT	CAIIPTGDNEKLFF
-	TRBJ1-1	TRBV6-4	-	TGTGCCAGCAGTGACTTCGAGACAAACAATGAAGCTTTCTTT	CASSDFETNNEAFF
-	TRBJ2-2	TRBV19	TRBD2	TGTGCCAGTAGTATTACTAGCGCGAACACCGGGGAGCTGTTTTTT	CASSITSANTGELFF
-	TRBJ2-7	TRBV6-1	-	TGTGCCAGCAGTCCAAAGTCGGGGGCCTACGAGCAGTACTTC	CASSPKSGAYEQYF
-	TRBJ2-2	TRBV7-3	-	TGTGCCAGCAGCTTAACGGGGCGCACCGGGGAGCTGTTTTTT	CASSLTGRTGELFF
once	TRBJ2-7	TRBV5-4	-	TGTGCCAGCAGCACACAACCGGACTCCTACGAGCAGTACTTC	CASSTQPDSYEQYF
few	TRBJ1-2	TRBV28	TRBD1	TGTGCCAGCAGTTCCACGGGACCGACAGGGAGTCACCCGGTGGACTATGGCTACACCTTC	CASSSTGPTGSHPVDYGYTF
-	TRBJ2-1	TRBV7-8	-	TGTGCCAGCAGCTCTGGCCCCAATGAGCAGTTCTTC	CASSSGPNEQFF
once	TRBJ1-5	TRBV15	-	TGTGCCACCAGCAGATACCCGGGGGATAACCAGCATTTT	CATSRYPGDNQHF
once	TRBJ1-1	TRBV30	-	TGTGCCTGGAGTCCGCAGCATGAAGCTTTCTTT	CAWSPQHEAFF
-	TRBJ2-7	TRBV5-4	TRBD2	TGTGCCAGCAGCTTGGGAAGCGGGAGAAGCTACGAGCAGTACTTC	CASSLGSGRSYEQYF
-	TRBJ1-6	TRBV5-6	-	TGTGCCAGCAGCTTGTACAGGTCCTATAATTCACCCCTCCACTTT	CASSLYRSYNSPLHF
-	TRBJ1-2	TRBV4-3	-	TGCGCCAGCAGCCAAGATAGGGGGGTCCGCTATGGCTACACCTTC	CASSQDRGVRYGYTF
-	TRBJ1-6	TRBV28	-	TGTGCCAGCAGTTTTTCGTTTCGGAGGATAGACCATAATTCACCCCTCCACTTT	CASSFSFRRIDHNSPLHF
-	TRBJ1-1	TRBV29-1	-	TGCAGGGCTACCTCCGGGGGAACTGAAGCTTTCTTT	CRATSGGTEAFF
few	TRBJ1-3	TRBV7-9	-	TGTGCCAGCAGCCCCAGGAGCTCTGGAAACACCATATATTTT	CASSPRSSGNTIYF